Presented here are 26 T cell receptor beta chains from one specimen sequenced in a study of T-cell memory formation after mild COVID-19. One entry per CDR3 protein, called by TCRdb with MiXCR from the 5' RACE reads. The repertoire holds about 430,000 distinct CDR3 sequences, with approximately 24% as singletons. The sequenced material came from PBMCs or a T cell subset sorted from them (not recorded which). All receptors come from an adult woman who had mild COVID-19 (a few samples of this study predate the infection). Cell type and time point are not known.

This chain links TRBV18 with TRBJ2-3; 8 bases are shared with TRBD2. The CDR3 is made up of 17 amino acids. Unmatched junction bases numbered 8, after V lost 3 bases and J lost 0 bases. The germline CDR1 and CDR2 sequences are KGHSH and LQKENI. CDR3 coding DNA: TGTGCCAGCTCACCCTTCCCGCTAGCGGGTAGCACAGATACGCAGTATTTT. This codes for CASSPFPLAGSTDTQYF.

Here the CDR3 DNA reads TGCAGTGCTAGAGGGCTGCAGCGCTATGGCTACACCTTC. Translation: CSARGLQRYGYTF. The chain links TRBV20-1 to TRBJ1-2, with unresolved D. Germline values: CDR1 DFQATT, CDR2 SNEGSKA (reference sequence). CDR3 length: 13 amino acids. Trimming took off 1 base at V and 4 bases at J, with 10 bases between the two ends.

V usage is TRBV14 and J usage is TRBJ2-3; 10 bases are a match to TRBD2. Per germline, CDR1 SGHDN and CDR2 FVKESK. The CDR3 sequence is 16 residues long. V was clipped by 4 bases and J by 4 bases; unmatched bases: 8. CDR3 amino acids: CASSLSGRYLSDTQYF. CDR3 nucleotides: TGTGCCAGCAGCCTTAGCGGGAGGTACCTTTCAGATACGCAGTATTTT.

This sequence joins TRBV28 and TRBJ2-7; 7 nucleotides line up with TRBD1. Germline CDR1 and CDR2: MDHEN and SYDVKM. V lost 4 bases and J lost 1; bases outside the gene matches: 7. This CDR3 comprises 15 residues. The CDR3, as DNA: TGTGCCAGCAGTTCCTTGACAGGGCGTTCCTACGAGCAGTACTTC. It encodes CASSSLTGRSYEQYF.

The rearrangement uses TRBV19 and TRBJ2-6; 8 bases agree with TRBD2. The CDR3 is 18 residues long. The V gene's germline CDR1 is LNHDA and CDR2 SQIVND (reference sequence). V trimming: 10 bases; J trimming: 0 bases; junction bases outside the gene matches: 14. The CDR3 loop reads CAIGSNRAGGSGANVLTF. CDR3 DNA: TGTGCCATTGGGTCTAATCGCGCGGGAGGCTCTGGGGCCAACGTCCTGACTTTC. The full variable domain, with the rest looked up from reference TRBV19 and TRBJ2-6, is DGGITQSPKYLFRKEGQNVTLSCEQNLNHDAMYWYRQDPGQGLRLIYYSQIVNDFQKGDIAEGYSVSREKKESFPLTVTSAQKNPTAFYLCAIGSNRAGGSGANVLTFGAGSRLTVL.

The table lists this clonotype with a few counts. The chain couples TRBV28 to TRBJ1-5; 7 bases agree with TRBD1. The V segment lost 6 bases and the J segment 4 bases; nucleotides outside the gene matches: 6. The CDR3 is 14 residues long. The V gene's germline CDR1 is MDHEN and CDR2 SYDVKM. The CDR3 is CASSLTGKNQPQHF. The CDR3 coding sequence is TGTGCCAGCAGCCTGACAGGGAAGAATCAGCCCCAGCATTTT.

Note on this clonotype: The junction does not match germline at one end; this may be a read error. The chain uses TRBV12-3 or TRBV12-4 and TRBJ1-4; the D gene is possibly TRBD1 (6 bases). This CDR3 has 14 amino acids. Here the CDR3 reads CASTTGGRGQKLFF. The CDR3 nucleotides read TGTGCCAGCACCACGGGGGGAAGGGGACAAAAGCTGTTTTTT.

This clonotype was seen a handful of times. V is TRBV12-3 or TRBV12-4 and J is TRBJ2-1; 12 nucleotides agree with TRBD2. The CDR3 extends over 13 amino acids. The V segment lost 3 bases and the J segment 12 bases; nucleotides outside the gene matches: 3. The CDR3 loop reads CASSLGLAGSQFF. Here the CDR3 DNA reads TGTGCCAGCAGTTTGGGACTAGCGGGCTCGCAGTTCTTC.

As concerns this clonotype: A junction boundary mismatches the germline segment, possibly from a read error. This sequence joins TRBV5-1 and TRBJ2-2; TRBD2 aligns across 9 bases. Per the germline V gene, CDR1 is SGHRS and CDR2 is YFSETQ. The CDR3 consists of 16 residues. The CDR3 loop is CASSSGTSLNTGELFF. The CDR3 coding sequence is TGTGCCAGCAGCTCAGGGACTAGCTTAAACACCGGGGAGCTGTTTTTT.

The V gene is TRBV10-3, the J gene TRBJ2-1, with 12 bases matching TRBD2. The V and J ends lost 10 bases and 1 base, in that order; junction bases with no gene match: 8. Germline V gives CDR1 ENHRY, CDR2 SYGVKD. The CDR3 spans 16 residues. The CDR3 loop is CATAATSGSSYNEQFF. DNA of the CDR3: TGTGCCACCGCCGCGACTAGCGGGAGTTCCTACAATGAGCAGTTCTTC.

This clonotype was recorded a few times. The CDR3 sequence is CASSSGLGPTDTQYF. DNA for the CDR3: TGTGCCAGCAGCTCCGGTTTGGGCCCCACAGATACGCAGTATTTT. The gene calls are TRBV7-2 and TRBJ2-3; D remains ambiguous. The V end lost 4 bases, the J end lost 2 bases, and 13 bases lay between the germline ends. The CDR3 totals 15 residues. Germline CDR1 reads SGHTA; CDR2 reads FQGNSA.

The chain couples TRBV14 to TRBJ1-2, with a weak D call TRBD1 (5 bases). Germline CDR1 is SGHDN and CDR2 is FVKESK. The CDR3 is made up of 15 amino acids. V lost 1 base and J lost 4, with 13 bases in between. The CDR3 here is CASSQGIGAAYGYTF. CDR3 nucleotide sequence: TGTGCCAGCAGCCAAGGGATAGGGGCCGCCTATGGCTACACCTTC. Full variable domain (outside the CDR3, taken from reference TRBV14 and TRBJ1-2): EAGVTQFPSHSVIEKGQTVTLRCDPISGHDNLYWYRRVMGKEIKFLLHFVKESKQDESGMPNNRFLAERTGGTYSTLKVQPAELEDSGVYFCASSQGIGAAYGYTFGSGTRLTVV.

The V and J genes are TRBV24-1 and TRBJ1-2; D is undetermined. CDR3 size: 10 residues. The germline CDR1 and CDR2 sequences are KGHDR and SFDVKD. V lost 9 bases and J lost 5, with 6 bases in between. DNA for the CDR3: TGTGCCACCCAGGAGTATGGCTACACCTTC. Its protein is CATQEYGYTF.

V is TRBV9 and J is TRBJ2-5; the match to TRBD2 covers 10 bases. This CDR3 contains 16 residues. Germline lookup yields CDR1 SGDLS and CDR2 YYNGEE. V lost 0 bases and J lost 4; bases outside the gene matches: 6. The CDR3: CASSVGPAGGRETQYF. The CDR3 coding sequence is TGTGCCAGCAGCGTAGGGCCAGCGGGGGGGCGAGAGACCCAGTACTTC.

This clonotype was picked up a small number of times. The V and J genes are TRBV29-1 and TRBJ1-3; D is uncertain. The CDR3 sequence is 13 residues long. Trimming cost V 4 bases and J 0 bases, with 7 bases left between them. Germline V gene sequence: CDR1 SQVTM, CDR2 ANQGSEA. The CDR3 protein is CSVGPASGNTIYF. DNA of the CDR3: TGCAGCGTTGGGCCAGCCTCTGGAAACACCATATATTTT.

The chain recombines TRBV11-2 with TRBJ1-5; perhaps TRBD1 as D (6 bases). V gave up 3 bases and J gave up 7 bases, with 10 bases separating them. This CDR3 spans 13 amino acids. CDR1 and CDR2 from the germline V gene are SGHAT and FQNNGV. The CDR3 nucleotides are TGTGCCAGCAGCTTCGGACAGCGCCAGCCCCAGCATTTT. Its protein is CASSFGQRQPQHF.

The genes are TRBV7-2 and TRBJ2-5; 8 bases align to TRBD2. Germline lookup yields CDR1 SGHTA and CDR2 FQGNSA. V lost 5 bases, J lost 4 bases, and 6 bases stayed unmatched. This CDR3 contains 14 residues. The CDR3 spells CASSPGGGPETQYF. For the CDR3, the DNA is TGTGCCAGCAGCCCGGGGGGGGGTCCAGAGACCCAGTACTTC.

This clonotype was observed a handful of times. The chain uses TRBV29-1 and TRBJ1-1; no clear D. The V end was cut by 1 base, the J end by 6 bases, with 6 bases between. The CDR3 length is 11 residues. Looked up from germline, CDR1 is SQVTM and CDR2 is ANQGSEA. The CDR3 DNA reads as TGCAGCGTTGAAGGAACGGCTGAAGCTTTCTTT. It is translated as CSVEGTAEAFF.

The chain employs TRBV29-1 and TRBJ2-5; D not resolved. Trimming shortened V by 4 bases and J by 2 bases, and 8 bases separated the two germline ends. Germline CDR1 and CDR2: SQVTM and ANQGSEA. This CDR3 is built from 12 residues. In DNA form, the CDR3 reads TGCAGCGTTGGGTACAGACAAGAGACCCAGTACTTC. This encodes CSVGYRQETQYF.

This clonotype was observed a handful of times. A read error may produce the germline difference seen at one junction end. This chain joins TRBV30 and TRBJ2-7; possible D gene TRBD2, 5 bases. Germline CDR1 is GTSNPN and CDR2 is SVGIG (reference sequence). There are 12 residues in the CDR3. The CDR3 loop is CAWTDSSGIRNF. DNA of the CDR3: TGTGCCTGGACCGACTCCTCCGGGATCCGAAACTTC.

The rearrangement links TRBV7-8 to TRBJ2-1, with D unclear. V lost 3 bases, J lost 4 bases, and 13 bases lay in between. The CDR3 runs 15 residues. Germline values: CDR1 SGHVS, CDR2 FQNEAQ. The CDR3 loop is CASSFTGEAYNEQFF. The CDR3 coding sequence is TGTGCCAGCAGCTTTACTGGCGAAGCATACAATGAGCAGTTCTTC.

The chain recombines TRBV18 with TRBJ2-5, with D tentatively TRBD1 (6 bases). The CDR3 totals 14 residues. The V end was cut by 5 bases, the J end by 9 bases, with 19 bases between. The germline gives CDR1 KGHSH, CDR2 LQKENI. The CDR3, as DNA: TGTGCCAGCTCAAGAGGGAAAATACAGGGTCCCCAGTACTTC. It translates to CASSRGKIQGPQYF.

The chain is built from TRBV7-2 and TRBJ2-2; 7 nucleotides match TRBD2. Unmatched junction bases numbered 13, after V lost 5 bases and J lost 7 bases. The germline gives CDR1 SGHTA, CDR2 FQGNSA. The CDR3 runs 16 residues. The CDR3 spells CASSRRGLSLNGELFF. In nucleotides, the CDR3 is TGTGCCAGCAGCCGGCGGGGACTATCCCTTAACGGGGAGCTGTTTTTT.

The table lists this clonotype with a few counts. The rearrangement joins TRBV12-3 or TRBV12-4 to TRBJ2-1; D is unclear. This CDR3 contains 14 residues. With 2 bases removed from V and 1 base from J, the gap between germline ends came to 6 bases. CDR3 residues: CASSLMGSYNEQFF. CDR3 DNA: TGTGCCAGCAGTTTAATGGGTTCCTACAATGAGCAGTTCTTC.

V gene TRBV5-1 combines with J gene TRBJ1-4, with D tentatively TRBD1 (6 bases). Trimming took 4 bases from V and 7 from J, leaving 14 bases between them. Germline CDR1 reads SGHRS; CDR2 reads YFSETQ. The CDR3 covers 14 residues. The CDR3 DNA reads TGCGCCAGCAGCCTACAGGGTCGGGGTGAAAAACTGTTTTTT. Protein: CASSLQGRGEKLFF. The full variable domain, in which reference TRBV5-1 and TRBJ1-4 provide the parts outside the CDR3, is KAGVTQTPRYLIKTRGQQVTLSCSPISGHRSVSWYQQTPGQGLQFLFEYFSETQRNKGNFPGRFSGRQFSNSRSEMNVSTLELGDSALYLCASSLQGRGEKLFFGSGTQLSVL.

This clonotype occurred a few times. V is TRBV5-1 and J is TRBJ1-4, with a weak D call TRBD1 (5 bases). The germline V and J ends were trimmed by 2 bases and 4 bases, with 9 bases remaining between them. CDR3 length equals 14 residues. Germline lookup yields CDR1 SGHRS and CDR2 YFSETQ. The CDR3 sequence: CASSLARVNEKLFF. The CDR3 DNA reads TGCGCCAGCAGCTTAGCCAGGGTTAATGAAAAACTGTTTTTT.